Following are 27 T cell receptor beta chains from one sample sequenced in a study of T cells in Graves' hyperthyroidism and ophthalmopathy. Amplification of TCR beta CDR3 regions used RNA as the template. In the first-round RT-PCR of the TCR CDR3, the HTBI primer set was used. TCRdb called the multiplex PCR reads again in MiXCR, with one record for every CDR3 protein. The sample lists hundreds of thousands of distinct CDR3 sequences, around 15% occurring once. Sequenced: blood. The receptor set was obtained from a woman aged 40 to 55 with Graves' ophthalmopathy.

Many counts were recorded for this clonotype. The chain recombines TRBV5-1 with TRBJ2-5, with TRBD1 identical over 10 bases. The CDR3 is made up of 16 amino acids. CDR1 and CDR2 from the germline V gene are SGHRS and YFSETQ. Germline trimming cut 0 bases from V and 6 bases from J; bases unmatched to any gene: 8. The CDR3 coding sequence is TGCGCCAGCAGCTTGGCCTCGACAGGGGGCGCACAGACCCAGTACTTC. It encodes CASSLASTGGAQTQYF.

This clonotype was counted many times. The chain is built from TRBV20-1 and TRBJ2-5, with D possibly TRBD2 on 6 matching bases. V lost 6 bases and J lost 5, with 22 bases in between. The CDR3 sequence is 15 residues long. Germline lookup yields CDR1 DFQATT and CDR2 SNEGSKA (reference sequence). CDR3 sequence: CSATLGGTLLETQYF. Written as DNA, the CDR3 is TGCAGTGCCACCTTGGGGGGAACCCTCCTGGAGACCCAGTACTTC.

About this clonotype: The conserved phenylalanine or tryptophan normally closing the CDR3 is absent here, so this likely arose from a read error. The V gene is TRBV7-9, the J gene TRBJ2-1; the match to TRBD1 covers 7 bases. Trimming took 6 bases from V and 0 from J; bases not matched to a gene: 5. Germline V gives CDR1 SEHNR, CDR2 FQNEAQ (reference sequence). The CDR3 is made up of 15 amino acids. The CDR3 nucleotides are TGTGCCAGCAGGTTACAGGGGAGCTCCTACAATGAGCAGTTCCTC. Translated, it gives CASRLQGSSYNEQFL.

V is TRBV12-3 or TRBV12-4 and J is TRBJ1-1, with D perhaps TRBD1 (6 bases). The length of the CDR3 is 16 residues. Trimming shortened V by 3 bases and J by 1 base, and 15 bases separated the two germline ends. The CDR3: CASSFEGGQRNTEAFF. For the CDR3, the DNA is TGTGCCAGCAGTTTTGAGGGCGGACAGAGGAACACTGAAGCTTTCTTT.

The CDR3 loop reads CSAVGQAEEQYF. The CDR3 region has the DNA TGCAGTGCGGTGGGACAGGCTGAAGAGCAGTACTTC. The rearrangement uses TRBV20-1 and TRBJ2-7, with 8 bases identical to TRBD1. V gave up 6 bases and J gave up 7 bases; unmatched junction bases: 8. The CDR3 spans 12 residues. CDR1 DFQATT and CDR2 SNEGSKA come from the germline V gene (reference sequence).

The table lists this clonotype with a few counts. The chain recombines TRBV11-2 with TRBJ2-7, with D possibly matching TRBD2 (6 bases). The CDR3 length is 14 residues. Trimming cost V 4 bases and J 3 bases, with 13 bases left between them. CDR1 SGHAT and CDR2 FQNNGV come from the germline V gene. CDR3 coding DNA: TGTGCCAGCAGCTCTACTGGCGGGGTCTACGAGCAGTACTTC. It translates to CASSSTGGVYEQYF.

This clonotype was seen at least ten times. This chain connects TRBV3-1 to TRBJ2-3; D unresolved. The V end was cut by 0 bases, the J end by 5 bases, with 6 bases between. Looked up from germline, CDR1 is LGHDT and CDR2 is YNNKEL (reference sequence). The CDR3 sequence is 13 residues long. The CDR3, as DNA: TGTGCCAGCAGCCAAGACAGGAAAGATACGCAGTATTTT. It specifies CASSQDRKDTQYF.

This clonotype was seen repeatedly, ten times or more. The chain employs TRBV6-1 and TRBJ2-1; a weak D match, TRBD1 (6 bases). Trimming removed 6 bases at V and 0 bases at J, with 15 bases between. The CDR3 runs to 16 residues. CDR1 and CDR2 (germline): MNHNS, SASEGT. The DNA for the CDR3 is TGTGCCAGCAGCACCAGGGGCCCTAGCTCCTACAATGAGCAGTTCTTC. Translation: CASSTRGPSSYNEQFF.

The V call is TRBV11-2, the J call TRBJ2-1; D call uncertain. Trimming left V 2 bases short and J 9 bases short, with 8 bases between. This CDR3 has 12 residues. The V gene's germline CDR1 is SGHAT and CDR2 FQNNGV. This chain's CDR3 is CASSLWVGEQFF. In nucleotides, the CDR3 is TGTGCCAGCAGCTTATGGGTTGGTGAGCAGTTCTTC.

This clonotype was seen repeatedly, ten times or more. The chain links TRBV20-1 to TRBJ2-7; 14 bases agree with TRBD2. The CDR3 runs to 15 residues. Germline loops: CDR1 DFQATT, CDR2 SNEGSKA (reference sequence). J was trimmed by 4 bases and V by 4 bases; bases with no gene match: 6. CDR3 residues: CSATRTSGRLYEQYF. CDR3 bases: TGCAGTGCTACGCGGACTAGCGGGAGGTTATACGAGCAGTACTTC.

There are many counts of this clonotype. Written as DNA, the CDR3 is TGTGCCAGCCGTTCGGCGGCGAGGGTTCCGGGGGGCTATGGCTACACCTTC. Amino acids: CASRSAARVPGGYGYTF. The chain combines TRBV27 with TRBJ1-2; D is possibly TRBD1 (5 bases). The V end lost 8 bases, the J end lost 4 bases, and 26 bases lay between the germline ends. CDR3 size: 17 residues. Germline CDR1 is MNHEY and CDR2 is SMNVEV (reference sequence).

This clonotype was detected many times. The chain links TRBV3-1 to TRBJ2-2, with D unclear. Germline assignment: CDR1 LGHDT and CDR2 YNNKEL (reference sequence). Trimming stripped 0 bases from V and 4 bases from J, with 9 bases between. The CDR3 runs to 15 residues. The CDR3 loop is CASSQDRAFTGELFF. In nucleotides, the CDR3 is TGTGCCAGCAGCCAAGATCGTGCTTTCACCGGGGAGCTGTTTTTT.

The gene calls are TRBV12-3 or TRBV12-4 and TRBJ1-5; D gene uncertain. There are 14 residues in the CDR3. Trimming cost V 1 base and J 4 bases, with 8 bases left between them. The CDR3 bases are TGTGCCAGCAGTTTAGTTGGGGAGAATCAGCCCCAGCATTTT. Encoded protein: CASSLVGENQPQHF.

This clonotype turned up a few times. The gene calls are TRBV28 and TRBJ1-2, with D possibly being TRBD1 (6 bases). The CDR3 consists of 12 residues. Per germline, CDR1 MDHEN and CDR2 SYDVKM. Trimming took 8 bases from V and 8 from J, leaving 15 bases between them. The CDR3 DNA is TGTGCCAGCTTCCAGGGGAATGGCGGCTACACCTTC. Translating gives CASFQGNGGYTF.

This clonotype was seen ten or more times. The V and J genes are TRBV6-1 and TRBJ1-4, with D unresolved. The V end was cut by 3 bases, the J end by 7 bases, with 15 bases between. Per germline, CDR1 MNHNS and CDR2 SASEGT. The CDR3 is made up of 15 amino acids. CDR3 region: CASSEVQGSFEKLFF. DNA of the CDR3: TGTGCCAGCAGTGAGGTCCAAGGGTCATTTGAAAAACTGTTTTTT.

This clonotype has only a few counts. The chain combines TRBV9 with TRBJ2-3; D may be TRBD1 (6 bases). The V and J ends lost 1 base and 10 bases respectively, with 22 bases between them. Per the germline V gene, CDR1 is SGDLS and CDR2 is YYNGEE. The CDR3 has 16 residues. CDR3 residues: CASSVQASPVEGAQYF. For the CDR3, the DNA is TGTGCCAGCAGCGTACAGGCTAGTCCGGTCGAGGGGGCGCAGTATTTT. Complete variable domain (other parts from reference TRBV9 and TRBJ2-3): DSGVTQTPKHLITATGQRVTLRCSPRSGDLSVYWYQQSLDQGLQFLIQYYNGEERAKGNILERFSAQQFPDLHSELNLSSLELGDSALYFCASSVQASPVEGAQYFGPGTRLTVL.

V gene TRBV10-3 combines with J gene TRBJ2-7; TRBD1 or TRBD2 may be the D gene (5 bases each). CDR1 is ENHRY and CDR2 is SYGVKD in the germline V gene. Trimming stripped 6 bases from V and 6 bases from J, with 12 bases between. The CDR3 has 12 amino acids. CDR3 sequence (DNA): TGTGCCATCAGGGGGGACCTTTCCGAGCAGTACTTC. As protein: CAIRGDLSEQYF.

As to this clonotype: Germline is not matched at one junction end, which may reflect a read error. This chain joins TRBV4-1 and TRBJ2-7; D is unresolved. CDR1 is MGHRA, CDR2 YSYEKL, per germline. The CDR3 contains 15 residues. CDR3 sequence: CASSQDRDQSYEQYF. The CDR3 DNA sequence: TGTGCCAGCAGCCAAGATAGAGACCAGTCCTACGAGCAGTACTTC.

Concerning this clonotype itself: Without the conserved terminal phenylalanine or tryptophan, this CDR3 likely stems from a read error. The V gene is TRBV19, the J gene TRBJ1-5, with no clear D. From germline, CDR1 is LNHDA and CDR2 SQIVND (reference sequence). The CDR3 has 11 residues. V was cut by 5 bases and J by 6 bases, with 5 bases left in between. The CDR3: CASSAGQPQHL. CDR3 sequence (DNA): TGTGCCAGTAGTGCGGGTCAGCCCCAGCATCTT.

This clonotype was picked up many times. The genes are TRBV6-1 and TRBJ1-1, with 8 bases aligning to TRBD1. The germline V gene encodes CDR1 MNHNS and CDR2 SASEGT. J was trimmed by 3 bases and V by 6 bases; bases with no gene match: 3. This CDR3 comprises 13 residues. The CDR3 is CASREGQDTEAFF. CDR3 coding DNA: TGTGCCAGCAGAGAGGGACAGGACACTGAAGCTTTCTTT.

The chain joins TRBV28 to TRBJ2-1; TRBD1 agrees at 7 bases. Germline CDR1 MDHEN, CDR2 SYDVKM. V lost 6 bases to trimming and J lost 0 bases; unmatched junction nucleotides: 8. The CDR3 is made up of 16 amino acids. As DNA, the CDR3 is TGTGCCAGCAGCAAGAGACAGGGCGACTCCTACAATGAGCAGTTCTTC. It specifies CASSKRQGDSYNEQFF. Using reference TRBV28 and TRBJ2-1 for the parts outside the CDR3, the full variable domain is DVKVTQSSRYLVKRTGEKVFLECVQDMDHENMFWYRQDPGLGLRLIYFSYDVKMKEKGDIPEGYSVSREKKERFSLILESASTNQTSMYLCASSKRQGDSYNEQFFGPGTRLTVL.

This clonotype occurred a few times. DNA for the CDR3: TGTGCCATCAGTGCCCAGGGGGACACTGAAGCTTTCTTT. Protein sequence: CAISAQGDTEAFF. The chain uses TRBV10-3 and TRBJ1-1; 7 bases fit TRBD1. Per the germline V gene, CDR1 is ENHRY and CDR2 is SYGVKD. With V trimmed by 4 bases and J by 3 bases, 2 bases remained unmatched. This CDR3 is built from 13 residues.

This clonotype was counted between two and nine times. The genes are TRBV29-1 and TRBJ1-2, with D perhaps TRBD1 (5 bases). V was trimmed by 3 bases and J by 2 bases, leaving 7 bases between them. CDR3 length equals 12 residues. The germline V gene has CDR1 SQVTM and CDR2 ANQGSEA. The DNA of the CDR3 is TGCAGCGTTGAGAGGGGAAACTATGGCTACACCTTC. It yields the protein CSVERGNYGYTF.

This clonotype was picked up many times. The rearrangement uses TRBV6-1 and TRBJ1-3; the D is unclear. V was trimmed by 6 bases and J by 0 bases, leaving 12 bases between them. This CDR3 contains 15 residues. Germline V gene data show CDR1 as MNHNS and CDR2 as SASEGT. CDR3 DNA: TGTGCCAGCAGCGCGGGGAGCACCTCTGGAAACACCATATATTTT. Protein product: CASSAGSTSGNTIYF.

This clonotype came up many times. This chain links TRBV5-1 with TRBJ1-4; 7 bases fit TRBD1. This CDR3 spans 15 amino acids. V gave up 3 bases and J gave up 0 bases; unmatched junction bases: 2. The germline gives CDR1 SGHRS, CDR2 YFSETQ. The DNA of the CDR3 is TGCGCCAGCAGCTCGGGACAGACAACTAATGAAAAACTGTTTTTT. It codes for CASSSGQTTNEKLFF.

This clonotype was seen more than once but under ten times. The chain is built from TRBV18 and TRBJ2-2; D uncertain. The V end lost 3 bases, the J end lost 6 bases, and 11 bases lay between the germline ends. Germline values: CDR1 KGHSH, CDR2 LQKENI. The CDR3 totals 14 residues. The CDR3 spells CASSPDQLPGELFF. The CDR3 DNA reads TGTGCCAGCTCACCGGACCAACTTCCCGGGGAGCTGTTTTTT.

This clonotype was observed many times. V usage is TRBV2 and J usage is TRBJ2-3; D is possibly TRBD1 or TRBD2 (6 bases each). The V gene lost 5 bases and the J gene lost 0 bases, with 12 bases spanning the gap. This CDR3 is 15 amino acids long. The germline V gene encodes CDR1 SNHLY and CDR2 FYNNEI. Written as DNA, the CDR3 is TGTGCCAGCAGTCAACAGGGACTGAGCACAGATACGCAGTATTTT. Its protein product is CASSQQGLSTDTQYF.